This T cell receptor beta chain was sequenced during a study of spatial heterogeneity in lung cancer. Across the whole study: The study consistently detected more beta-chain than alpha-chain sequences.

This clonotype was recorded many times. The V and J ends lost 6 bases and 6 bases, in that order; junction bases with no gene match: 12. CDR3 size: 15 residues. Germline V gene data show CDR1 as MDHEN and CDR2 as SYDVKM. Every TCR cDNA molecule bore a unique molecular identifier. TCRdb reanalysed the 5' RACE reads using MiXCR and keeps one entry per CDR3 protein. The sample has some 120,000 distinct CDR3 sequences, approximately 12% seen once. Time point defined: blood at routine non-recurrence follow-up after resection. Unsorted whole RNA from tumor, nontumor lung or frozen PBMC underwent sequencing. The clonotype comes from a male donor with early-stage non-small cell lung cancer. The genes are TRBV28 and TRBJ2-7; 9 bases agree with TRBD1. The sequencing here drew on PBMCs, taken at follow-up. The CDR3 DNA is TGTGCCAGCAGCTCCACCGGGACAGGGACGTCCGAGCAGTACTTC. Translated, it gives CASSSTGTGTSEQYF.